This T cell receptor beta chain was captured by sequencing in a study of blood T cells in healthy people across ages. As concerns this clonotype: The antigen is unknown.

Together with a sample-barcoded 5' primer, a J-beta primer mix was included in a second PCR lasting about 6 to 11 cycles. Each cDNA molecule was tagged by a template-switch adaptor with 12 random nucleotides. A single record per CDR3 protein comes from TCRdb applying MiXCR to the 5' RACE reads. The sample holds some 850,000 distinct CDR3 sequences, under 30% seen once. Study-wide results and caveats: Fewer expanded clones and more diversity marked long-lived versus aged donors. The unknown donor CMV status may have confounded expanded clonotype changes.

The CDR3 is 15 residues long. This sample also appeared in a second study, on T cells of mothers and their children. From that paper: Each mother yielded more than 9.5 million TCR beta CDR3 reads. Each child yielded a few million reads.

The rearrangement links TRBV12-3 or TRBV12-4 to TRBJ2-7; TRBD2 agrees at 11 bases. The J call is doubtful: the DNA matches TRBJ2-1 better. Sequencing used blood. This sequence originates from a boy between 10 and 17 years old in good health. CDR3 bases: TGTGCCAGCAGTTTTATGCTAGCGGGAGGCGTTGAGCAGTTCTTC. This sequence encodes CASSFMLAGGVEQFF.